This T cell receptor beta chain was profiled in a study of blood T cell repertoires in COVID-19. Study overall: The origin of the acute and convalescent COVID-19 samples was the United States, Italy and Spain. In each case, the material was cDNA or gDNA derived from T cells, B-cell-depleted T cells, or PBMCs.

The CDR3 has 15 residues. V gave up 0 bases and J gave up 4 bases; unmatched junction bases: 5. In germline, CDR1 is SGHRS, CDR2 YFSETQ. The sample holds a few counts of this clone. Source study methods: Reference gene primer amplification gave estimated nucleated cell counts. Clones were read by immunoSEQ multiplex PCR, and TCRdb kept only the in-frame ones, dropping some. Clone size and V and J calls were adopted from that table, with D and trimming inferred from the DNA. Found here are more than 15,000 clones, around 87% of them singletons; the top ten hold 17%. Sequenced: peripheral blood. This TCR derives from a man between 50 and 59 years old with active COVID-19. The gene calls are TRBV5-1 and TRBJ2-3; 7 bases are shared with TRBD1. CDR3: CASSLADRVADTQYF. DNA for the CDR3: TGCGCCAGCAGCTTGGCCGACAGGGTGGCAGATACGCAGTATTTT. Full variable domain (rest looked up from reference TRBV5-1 and TRBJ2-3): KAGVTQTPRYLIKTRGQQVTLSCSPISGHRSVSWYQQTPGQGLQFLFEYFSETQRNKGNFPGRFSGRQFSNSRSEMNVSTLELGDSALYLCASSLADRVADTQYFGPGTRLTVL.